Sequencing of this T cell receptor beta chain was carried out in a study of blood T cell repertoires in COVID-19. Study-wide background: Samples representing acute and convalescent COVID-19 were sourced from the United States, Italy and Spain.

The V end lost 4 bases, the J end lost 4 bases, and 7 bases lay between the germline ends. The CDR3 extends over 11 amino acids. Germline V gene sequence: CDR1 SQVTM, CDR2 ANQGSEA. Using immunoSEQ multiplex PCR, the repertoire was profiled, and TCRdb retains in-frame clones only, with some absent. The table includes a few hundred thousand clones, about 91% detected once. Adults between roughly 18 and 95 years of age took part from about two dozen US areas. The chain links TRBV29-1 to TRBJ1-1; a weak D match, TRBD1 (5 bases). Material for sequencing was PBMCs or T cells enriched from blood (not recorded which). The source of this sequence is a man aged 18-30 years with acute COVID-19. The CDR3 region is CSVGQGTEAFF. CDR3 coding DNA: TGCAGCGTTGGCCAGGGCACTGAAGCTTTCTTT.